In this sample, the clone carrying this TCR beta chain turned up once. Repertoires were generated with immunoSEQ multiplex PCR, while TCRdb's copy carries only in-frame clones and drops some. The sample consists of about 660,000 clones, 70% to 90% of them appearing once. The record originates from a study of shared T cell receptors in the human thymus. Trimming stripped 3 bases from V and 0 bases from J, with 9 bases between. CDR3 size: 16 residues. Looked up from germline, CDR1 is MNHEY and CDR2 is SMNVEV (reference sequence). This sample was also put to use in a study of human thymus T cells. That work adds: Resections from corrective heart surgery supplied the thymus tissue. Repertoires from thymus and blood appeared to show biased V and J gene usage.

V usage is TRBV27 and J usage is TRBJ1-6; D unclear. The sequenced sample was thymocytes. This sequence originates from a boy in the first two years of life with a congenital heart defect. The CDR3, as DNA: TGTGCCAGCAGTTTGGACTTAAGCTCCTATAATTCACCCCTCCACTTT. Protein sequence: CASSLDLSSYNSPLHF.